This paragraph covers one T cell receptor (beta chain) sequence. Its antigen is as yet unknown. The junction departs from the called germline gene at one end, perhaps through a read error. The data belong to a study of tumor-infiltrating lymphocytes in primary liver carcinoma. For the study at large: The patient group consisted of men and women aged 30 to 69 years. Whole-study results and caveats: With p = 0.039, the top-250-clone fraction in tumors significantly exceeded that in blood. Researchers found tumor-adjacent and tumor-blood pairs overlapped less than tumor region pairs.

Production of TCR beta cDNA used 500 ng total RNA together with a constant-region primer. What produced the TCR beta libraries was three nested multiplex PCR rounds using slightly modified ARM-PCR. TCRdb fed the multiplex PCR reads into MiXCR, producing one record per CDR3 protein. The sample has 25,000 or so distinct CDR3 sequences, roughly three quarters seen once. Taking about 19-31 mg of unsorted bulk tissue, the authors co-extracted RNA and DNA. Sequenced material: liver tumor tissue from sampling region 5. Subset defined: tumor region T5, tumor centre. The source is a young woman with primary liver carcinoma and hepatitis B virus infection.

The chain's CDR3 is CSASRSSGTRSDTQYF. CDR3 nucleotide sequence: TGCAGCGCCTCCCGGTCTAGCGGGACTAGATCAGATACGCAATATTTT. The rearrangement uses TRBV29-1 and TRBJ2-3; 9 nucleotides agree with TRBD2. The CDR3 extends over 16 amino acids. CDR1 is SQVTM, CDR2 ANQGSEA, per germline.